These 24 T cell receptor beta chains were all obtained from the same sample, sequenced in a study of OX40 agonist ivuxolimab in advanced cancers. Data came from immunoSEQ multiplex PCR; TCRdb stores just in-frame clones and leaves some out. The repertoire has 76,000 or so clones, over 75% of them found once; the top ten carry about 0.6%. The source was CD4+ or CD8+ T cells sorted from blood, collected in a trial of the OX40 agonist ivuxolimab. These TCRs come from an adult with an advanced solid tumor such as melanoma, head and neck, liver or kidney cancer.

The chain employs TRBV4-2 and TRBJ2-3; 12 bases fit TRBD2. With V trimmed by 2 bases and J by 14 bases, 14 bases remained unmatched. CDR3 size: 16 residues. Germline V gene data show CDR1 as LGHNA and CDR2 as YNFKEQ. The CDR3 loop is CASSQHSETSGGPGYF. In DNA, the CDR3 is TGTGCCAGCAGCCAACATTCGGAGACTAGCGGGGGTCCGGGGTATTTT.

V and J are TRBV6-4 and TRBJ2-3; perhaps TRBD2 as D (5 bases). CDR1 is MRHNA, CDR2 SNTAGT, per germline. This CDR3 comprises 13 residues. The CDR3: CATGTTSTDTQYF. The CDR3 DNA is TGTGCTACGGGAACAACTAGCACAGATACGCAGTATTTT.

This clone has just a few counts. The chain joins TRBV7-2 to TRBJ2-1; no clear D gene. The CDR3 contains 14 residues. V lost 6 bases to trimming and J lost 5 bases, with 14 bases between them. Germline loops: CDR1 SGHTA, CDR2 FQGNSA. DNA for the CDR3: TGTGCCAGCAGGCCAAGTCCCCAAAACAATGAGCAGTTCTTC. As protein: CASRPSPQNNEQFF.

This clone appeared a few times. The chain combines TRBV30 with TRBJ1-1; tentatively, D is TRBD1 (6 bases). This CDR3 is 12 amino acids long. Trimming took off 5 bases at V and 5 bases at J, with 12 bases between the two ends. Per germline, CDR1 GTSNPN and CDR2 SVGIG (reference sequence). The CDR3 reads CAWEGGWTEAFF. CDR3 nucleotide sequence: TGTGCCTGGGAAGGGGGGTGGACTGAAGCTTTCTTT.

The chain combines TRBV4-1 with TRBJ2-7; D gene ambiguous. Per germline, CDR1 MGHRA and CDR2 YSYEKL. V gave up 1 base and J gave up 0 bases, with 13 bases separating them. This CDR3 is built from 16 residues. In DNA form, the CDR3 reads TGCGCCAGCAGCCAAGCGCCAGCGCCTATCTCCTACGAGCAGTACTTC. Amino acids: CASSQAPAPISYEQYF.

V gene TRBV18 combines with J gene TRBJ1-2; no clear D gene. The CDR3 is made up of 17 amino acids. V lost 0 bases and J 8 bases, leaving 22 bases between the germline ends. Germline values: CDR1 KGHSH, CDR2 LQKENI. CDR3 in DNA: TGTGCCAGCTCACCACCAGGTAGAGGGTCCTCACCGGGGGGCTACACCTTC. Its protein product is CASSPPGRGSSPGGYTF. The full variable domain, in which reference TRBV18 and TRBJ1-2 provide the parts outside the CDR3, is NAGVMQNPRHLVRRRGQEARLRCSPMKGHSHVYWYRQLPEEGLKFMVYLQKENIIDESGMPKERFSAEFPKEGPSILRIQQVVRGDSAAYFCASSPPGRGSSPGGYTFGSGTRLTVV.

The genes are TRBV28 and TRBJ1-1, with 7 bases identical to TRBD1. V shed 5 bases, J shed 1 base, and the junction held 7 bases outside the gene matches. The CDR3 is 15 residues long. CDR1 and CDR2 from the germline V gene are MDHEN and SYDVKM. The CDR3 bases are TGTGCCAGCAGTGCGGCGGACAGGTGGAACACTGAAGCTTTCTTT. Residues: CASSAADRWNTEAFF.

This rearrangement joins TRBV6-1 to TRBJ2-7, with a weak D call TRBD2 (6 bases). V lost 6 bases, J lost 3 bases, and 15 bases lay in between. CDR3 length: 14 amino acids. Germline values: CDR1 MNHNS, CDR2 SASEGT. CDR3 residues: CASRAPGTHYEQYF. The CDR3 nucleotides read TGTGCCAGCAGAGCGCCCGGGACTCACTACGAGCAGTACTTC.

This chain joins TRBV19 and TRBJ2-1, with D perhaps matching TRBD2 (6 bases). Trimming shortened V by 7 bases and J by 9 bases, and 16 bases separated the two germline ends. The germline gives CDR1 LNHDA, CDR2 SQIVND (reference sequence). The CDR3 length is 13 residues. In nucleotides, the CDR3 is TGTGCCAGTACCATTGGGGTGGGGGGTGAGCAGTTCTTC. Its protein product is CASTIGVGGEQFF.

This chain joins TRBV5-4 and TRBJ2-3; D perhaps matches TRBD2 (5 bases). The length of the CDR3 is 13 residues. Germline V CDR1 and CDR2: SGHNT, YYREEE (reference sequence). Trimming cost V 2 bases and J 6 bases, with 10 bases left between them. This CDR3 is CASSLPGIDTQYF. CDR3 DNA sequence: TGTGCCAGCAGCTTACCCGGGATTGATACGCAGTATTTT.

The chain uses TRBV7-8 and TRBJ1-5; 8 nucleotides match TRBD1. This CDR3 is 14 amino acids long. Trimming cost V 7 bases and J 2 bases; bases outside gene matches: 4. The germline CDR1 and CDR2 sequences are SGHVS and FQNEAQ. CDR3 in DNA: TGTGCCAGCAAAAAGACAGGGGGCAATCAGCCCCAGCATTTT. Translating gives CASKKTGGNQPQHF.

The chain is built from TRBV7-6 and TRBJ1-4; D perhaps matches TRBD1 (6 bases). V lost 3 bases to trimming and J lost 7 bases, with 9 bases between them. Germline CDR1 is SGHVS and CDR2 is FNYEAQ. This CDR3 has 13 amino acids. This CDR3 reads CASSFPGAEKLFF. CDR3 in DNA: TGTGCCAGCAGCTTCCCGGGGGCTGAAAAACTGTTTTTT.

The rearrangement links TRBV19 to TRBJ1-2; D is unclear. The CDR3 totals 15 residues. Germline CDR1 reads LNHDA; CDR2 reads SQIVND (reference sequence). V lost 1 base and J 6 bases, leaving 15 bases between the germline ends. This CDR3 is CASSIGRGFEDGYTF. In DNA, the CDR3 is TGTGCCAGTAGTATAGGACGCGGGTTTGAGGATGGCTACACCTTC.

The J gene is TRBJ2-1, the V gene TRBV7-2, with D perhaps TRBD1 (6 bases). In germline, CDR1 is SGHTA, CDR2 FQGNSA. CDR3 length: 14 residues. V lost 2 bases to trimming and J lost 8 bases, with 13 bases between them. CDR3 residues: CASSLRGHVDEQFF. The DNA for the CDR3 is TGTGCCAGCAGCTTAAGGGGACACGTCGATGAGCAGTTCTTC.

The J gene is TRBJ1-1, the V gene TRBV6-5; D gene uncertain. Germline V gene lookup returns CDR1 MNHEY and CDR2 SVGAGI. The CDR3 is 13 amino acids. Trimming removed 4 bases at V and 7 bases at J, with 13 bases between. CDR3 in DNA: TGTGCCAGCAGTTTCCAAGGAGGCGATGAAGCTTTCTTT. Its translation: CASSFQGGDEAFF.

The rearrangement links TRBV5-1 to TRBJ2-1, with D hard to call. The CDR3 runs to 15 residues. Trimming cost V 4 bases and J 4 bases, with 15 bases left between them. Germline CDR1 SGHRS, CDR2 YFSETQ. CDR3 sequence reads: CASSPPGRAYNEQFF. CDR3 DNA: TGCGCCAGCAGCCCACCGGGTCGAGCTTACAATGAGCAGTTCTTC.

The chain carries TRBV6-1 and TRBJ2-5; D call uncertain. This CDR3 comprises 15 residues. With 2 bases removed from V and 0 bases from J, the gap between germline ends came to 10 bases. From germline, CDR1 is MNHNS and CDR2 SASEGT. The CDR3 region is CASSEQTEYQETQYF. CDR3 bases: TGTGCCAGCAGTGAACAAACAGAGTACCAAGAGACCCAGTACTTC.

The chain has TRBV5-3 and TRBJ2-1, with D hard to call. TRBV5-3 is flagged as an ORF with uncertain function. V was trimmed by 0 bases and J by 0 bases, leaving 16 bases between them. The CDR3 consists of 18 residues. CDR3: CARSLDRPDPSSYNEQFF. DNA for the CDR3: TGTGCCAGAAGCTTGGATAGACCCGACCCAAGCTCCTACAATGAGCAGTTCTTC.

DNA for the CDR3: TGTGCCAGCTCACTGGACACCTTATCCGGGGAGCTGTTTTTT. Translation: CASSLDTLSGELFF. The gene calls are TRBV18 and TRBJ2-2, with D perhaps matching TRBD1 (5 bases). This CDR3 is 14 amino acids long. V was shortened by 4 bases and J by 6 bases, with 12 bases between the two germline ends. Germline loops: CDR1 KGHSH, CDR2 LQKENI. The full variable domain, with the rest looked up from reference TRBV18 and TRBJ2-2, is NAGVMQNPRHLVRRRGQEARLRCSPMKGHSHVYWYRQLPEEGLKFMVYLQKENIIDESGMPKERFSAEFPKEGPSILRIQQVVRGDSAAYFCASSLDTLSGELFFGEGSRLTVL.

The genes are TRBV10-3 and TRBJ2-7; tentative D call: TRBD2 (5 bases). The CDR3 contains 14 residues. V was pared by 4 bases and J by 3 bases, with 13 bases between. Germline CDR1 is ENHRY and CDR2 is SYGVKD. The CDR3 DNA follows: TGTGCCATCAGTGGAGAGGGATGGCACTACGAGCAGTACTTC. It encodes CAISGEGWHYEQYF.

The chain recombines TRBV7-2 with TRBJ1-4; a possible D gene is TRBD1 (6 bases). Trimming took 2 bases from V and 8 from J, leaving 12 bases between them. This CDR3 has 14 residues. The germline V gene has CDR1 SGHTA and CDR2 FQGNSA. The CDR3: CASSLQTGDEKLFF. The CDR3 nucleotides are TGTGCCAGCAGCTTACAGACAGGTGACGAAAAACTGTTTTTT.

The genes are TRBV5-1 and TRBJ1-1; no definite D call. Germline V gene sequence: CDR1 SGHRS, CDR2 YFSETQ. The CDR3 is made up of 14 amino acids. V dropped 4 bases and J dropped 1 base, with 11 bases sitting between them. The CDR3 loop reads CASSTPDPNTEAFF. The DNA for the CDR3 is TGCGCCAGCAGCACGCCGGACCCGAACACTGAAGCTTTCTTT.

The chain links TRBV15 to TRBJ2-2; 10 bases match TRBD2. The CDR3 contains 17 residues. Germline CDR1 reads LNHNV; CDR2 reads YYDKDF (reference sequence). V gave up 1 base and J gave up 7 bases; unmatched junction bases: 9. The CDR3 is CATSRVLAGAMGGELFF. The DNA for the CDR3 is TGTGCCACCAGCAGAGTGCTAGCGGGGGCCATGGGCGGGGAGCTGTTTTTT.

V is TRBV5-1 and J is TRBJ2-2, with 7 nucleotides matching TRBD1. The CDR3 is 16 amino acids. Germline values: CDR1 SGHRS, CDR2 YFSETQ. With V trimmed by 8 bases and J by 2 bases, 12 bases remained unmatched. Here the CDR3 DNA reads TGCGCCAGTAAGGTGGCCGGGACAGAAAACACCGGGGAGCTGTTTTTT. Residues: CASKVAGTENTGELFF.